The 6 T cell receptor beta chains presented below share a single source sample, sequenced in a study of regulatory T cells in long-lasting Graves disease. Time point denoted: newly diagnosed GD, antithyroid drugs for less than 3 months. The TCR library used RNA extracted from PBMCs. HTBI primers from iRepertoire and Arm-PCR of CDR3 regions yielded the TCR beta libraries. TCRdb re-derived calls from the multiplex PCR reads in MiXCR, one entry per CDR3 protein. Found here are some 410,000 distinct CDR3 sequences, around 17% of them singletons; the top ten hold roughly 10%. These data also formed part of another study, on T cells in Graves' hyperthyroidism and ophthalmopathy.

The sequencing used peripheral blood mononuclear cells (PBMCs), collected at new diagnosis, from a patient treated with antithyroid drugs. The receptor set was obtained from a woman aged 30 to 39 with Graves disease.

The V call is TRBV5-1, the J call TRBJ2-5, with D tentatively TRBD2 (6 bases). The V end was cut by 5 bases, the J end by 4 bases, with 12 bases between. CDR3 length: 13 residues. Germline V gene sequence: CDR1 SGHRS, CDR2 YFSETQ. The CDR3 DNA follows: TGCGCCAGCAGTTTTGAACTAGCAGAGACCCAGTACTTC. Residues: CASSFELAETQYF.

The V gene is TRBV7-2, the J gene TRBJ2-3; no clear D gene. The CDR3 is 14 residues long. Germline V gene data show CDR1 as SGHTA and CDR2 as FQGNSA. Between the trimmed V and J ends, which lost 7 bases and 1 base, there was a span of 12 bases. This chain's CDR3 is CASTQRARTDTQYF. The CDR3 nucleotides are TGTGCCAGCACCCAAAGGGCCCGCACAGATACGCAGTATTTT.

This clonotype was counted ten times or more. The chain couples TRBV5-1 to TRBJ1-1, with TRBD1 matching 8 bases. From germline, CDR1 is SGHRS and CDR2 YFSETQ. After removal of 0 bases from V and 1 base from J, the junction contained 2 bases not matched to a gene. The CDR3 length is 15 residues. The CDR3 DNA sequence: TGCGCCAGCAGCTTGGCCGGGACAGGGAACACTGAAGCTTTCTTT. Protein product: CASSLAGTGNTEAFF.

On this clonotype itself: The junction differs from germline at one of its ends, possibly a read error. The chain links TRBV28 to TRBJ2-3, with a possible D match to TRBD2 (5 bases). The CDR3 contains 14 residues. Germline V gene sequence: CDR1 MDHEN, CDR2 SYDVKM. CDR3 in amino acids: CASSPSGGMPEAFF. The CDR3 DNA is TGTGCCAGCAGTCCCTCTGGAGGTATGCCTGAAGCCTTCTTT. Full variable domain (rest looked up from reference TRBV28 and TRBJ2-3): DVKVTQSSRYLVKRTGEKVFLECVQDMDHENMFWYRQDPGLGLRLIYFSYDVKMKEKGDIPEGYSVSREKKERFSLILESASTNQTSMYLCASSPSGGMPEAFFGPGTRLTVL.

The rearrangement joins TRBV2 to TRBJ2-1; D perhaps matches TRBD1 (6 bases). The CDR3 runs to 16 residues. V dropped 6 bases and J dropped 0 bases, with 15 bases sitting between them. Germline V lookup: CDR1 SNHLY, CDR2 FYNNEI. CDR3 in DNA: TGTGCCAGCAGCCCTAGGGGGTTTTTCTCCTACAATGAGCAGTTCTTC. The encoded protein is CASSPRGFFSYNEQFF.

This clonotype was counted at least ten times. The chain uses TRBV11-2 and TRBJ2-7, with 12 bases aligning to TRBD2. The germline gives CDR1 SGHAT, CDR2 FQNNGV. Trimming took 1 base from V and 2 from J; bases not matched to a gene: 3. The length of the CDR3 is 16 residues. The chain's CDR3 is CASSLALAGGTYEQYF. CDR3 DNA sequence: TGTGCCAGCAGCTTAGCCCTAGCGGGGGGGACCTACGAGCAGTACTTC.